The sequence of this T cell receptor (beta chain) was determined in a study of identical twins. TCRdb used MiXCR to reprocess the 5' RACE reads, holding one entry per CDR3 protein. The sample holds roughly 720,000 distinct CDR3 sequences; about 18% are singletons and the top ten take over 10%. Only a few counts were recorded for this clonotype. The sample was also linked to a second study, of T cells expressing NK-cell markers.

This TCR came from a woman between 18 and 29 years old in good health. The sample taken for sequencing was PBMCs.

CDR3: CASSYSFYTEAFF. CDR3 in DNA: TGTGCCAGCAGTTACTCCTTTTACACTGAAGCTTTCTTT. The chain couples TRBV6-5 to TRBJ1-1; the D is unclear. The CDR3 has 13 amino acids. Germline loops: CDR1 MNHEY, CDR2 SVGAGI. V dropped 0 bases and J dropped 3 bases, with 5 bases sitting between them.